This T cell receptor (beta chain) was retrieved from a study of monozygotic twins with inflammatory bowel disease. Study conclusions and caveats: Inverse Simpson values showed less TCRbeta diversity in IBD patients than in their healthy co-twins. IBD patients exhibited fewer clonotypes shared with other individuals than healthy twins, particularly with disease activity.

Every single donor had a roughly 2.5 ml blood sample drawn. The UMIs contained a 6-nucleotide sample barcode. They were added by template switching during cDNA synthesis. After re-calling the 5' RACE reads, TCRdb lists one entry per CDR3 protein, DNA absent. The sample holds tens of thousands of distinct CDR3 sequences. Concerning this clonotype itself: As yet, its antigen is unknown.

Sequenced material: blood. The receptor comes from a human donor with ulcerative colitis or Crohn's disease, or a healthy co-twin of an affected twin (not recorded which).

CDR3 residues: CASSSGSATGAYNEQFF. The gene calls are TRBV11-2 and TRBJ2-1; TCRdb outputs TRBD1, but without DNA this stays unchecked. Germline assignment: CDR1 SGHAT and CDR2 FQNNGV. CDR3 length equals 17 residues.